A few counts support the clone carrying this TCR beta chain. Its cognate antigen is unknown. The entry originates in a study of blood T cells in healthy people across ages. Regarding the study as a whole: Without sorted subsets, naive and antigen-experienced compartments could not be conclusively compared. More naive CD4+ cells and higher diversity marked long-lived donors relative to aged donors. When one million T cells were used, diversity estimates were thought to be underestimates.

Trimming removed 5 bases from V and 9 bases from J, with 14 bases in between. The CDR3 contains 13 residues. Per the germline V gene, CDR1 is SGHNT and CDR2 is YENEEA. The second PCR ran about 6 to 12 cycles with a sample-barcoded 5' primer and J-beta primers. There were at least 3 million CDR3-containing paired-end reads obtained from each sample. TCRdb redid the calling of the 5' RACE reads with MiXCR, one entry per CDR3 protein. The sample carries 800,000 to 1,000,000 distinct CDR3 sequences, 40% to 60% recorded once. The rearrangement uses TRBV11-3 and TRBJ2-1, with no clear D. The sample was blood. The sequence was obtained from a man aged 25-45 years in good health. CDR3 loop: CASSLPGPGEQFF. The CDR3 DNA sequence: TGTGCCAGCAGCCTCCCAGGTCCTGGTGAGCAGTTCTTC.